This TCR beta chain appears in the sequencing data of a study of T-cell memory formation after mild COVID-19. Study-wide results and limits: The finding that pre-infection memory included some responding clones suggested that cross-reactive memory joined. Those CD4+ clones that contracted were mainly in CM and EM (CD8+ ones in EMRA). Clones shrinking from day 15 to 85 showed even CD4/CD8 mixes; later expanders tilted CD4+.

V gave up 1 base and J gave up 6 bases; unmatched junction bases: 5. The CDR3 is 17 residues long. Germline-derived CDR1 and CDR2 are MGHRA and YSYEKL. Sample barcodes and UMIs were carried by the TCR alpha and TCR beta cDNA libraries that 5'RACE generated with constant-segment primers. TCRdb reprocessed the 5' RACE reads with MiXCR, giving one entry per CDR3 protein. The table lists around 200,000 distinct CDR3 sequences, more than 15% of them singletons, with about 2% in the top ten. This clonotype was seen only a few times. Its antigen is not known. This receptor was obtained from an adult woman who had mild COVID-19 (a few samples of this study predate the infection). Cell type and time point are not known. Source material: PBMCs or a T cell subset sorted from them (not recorded which). V is TRBV4-1 and J is TRBJ1-6, with TRBD1 matching 11 bases. Written as DNA, the CDR3 is TGCGCCAGCAGCCAAGTAGGACAGGGGGCTCCTAATTCACCCCTCCACTTT. Residues: CASSQVGQGAPNSPLHF.